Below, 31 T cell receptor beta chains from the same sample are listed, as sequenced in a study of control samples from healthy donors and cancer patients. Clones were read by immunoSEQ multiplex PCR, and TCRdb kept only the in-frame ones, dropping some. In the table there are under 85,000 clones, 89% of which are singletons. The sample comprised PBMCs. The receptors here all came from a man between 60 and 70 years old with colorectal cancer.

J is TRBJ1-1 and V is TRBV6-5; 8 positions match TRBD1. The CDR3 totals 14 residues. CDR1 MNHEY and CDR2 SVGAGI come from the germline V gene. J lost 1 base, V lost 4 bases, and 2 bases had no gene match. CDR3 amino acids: CASSWDRQNTEAFF. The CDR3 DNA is TGTGCCAGCAGTTGGGACAGGCAGAACACTGAAGCTTTCTTT.

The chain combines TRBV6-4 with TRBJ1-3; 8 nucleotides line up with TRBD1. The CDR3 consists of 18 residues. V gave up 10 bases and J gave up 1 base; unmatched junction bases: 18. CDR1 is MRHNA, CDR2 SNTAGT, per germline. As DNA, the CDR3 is TGTGCCAACATCTTCAGGGTCCGTGACAGGGGATCTGGAAACACCATATATTTT. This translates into CANIFRVRDRGSGNTIYF.

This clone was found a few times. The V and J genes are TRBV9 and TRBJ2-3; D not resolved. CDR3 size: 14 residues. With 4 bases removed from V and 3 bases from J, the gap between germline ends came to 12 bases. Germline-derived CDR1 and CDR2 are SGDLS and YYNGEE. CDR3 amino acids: CASSNRVVTDTQYF. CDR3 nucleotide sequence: TGTGCCAGCAGCAATCGCGTAGTTACAGATACGCAGTATTTT.

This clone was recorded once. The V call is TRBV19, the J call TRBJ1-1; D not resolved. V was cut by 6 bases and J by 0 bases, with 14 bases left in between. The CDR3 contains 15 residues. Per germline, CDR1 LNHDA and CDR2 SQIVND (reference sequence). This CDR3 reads CASSSEGGLNTEAFF. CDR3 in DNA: TGTGCCAGTAGCTCAGAGGGCGGATTGAACACTGAAGCTTTCTTT.

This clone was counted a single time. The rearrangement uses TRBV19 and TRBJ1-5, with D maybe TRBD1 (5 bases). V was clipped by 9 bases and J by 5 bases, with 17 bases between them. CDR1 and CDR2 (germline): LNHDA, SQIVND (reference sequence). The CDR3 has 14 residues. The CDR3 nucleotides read TGTGCCAGCAGGTCAACAGGCGGACATCAGCCCCAGCATTTT. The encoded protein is CASRSTGGHQPQHF.

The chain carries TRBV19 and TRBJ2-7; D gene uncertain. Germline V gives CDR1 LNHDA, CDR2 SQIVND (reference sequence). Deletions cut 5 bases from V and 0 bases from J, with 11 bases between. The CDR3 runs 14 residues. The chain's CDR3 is CASSPRWSSYEQYF. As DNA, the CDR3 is TGTGCCAGTAGTCCCCGTTGGAGCTCCTACGAGCAGTACTTC.

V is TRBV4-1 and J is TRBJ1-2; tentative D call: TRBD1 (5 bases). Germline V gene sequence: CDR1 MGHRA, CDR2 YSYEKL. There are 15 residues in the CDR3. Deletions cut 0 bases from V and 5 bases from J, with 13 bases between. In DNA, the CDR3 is TGCGCCAGCAGCCAAGACCCGGGGGGGAATTATGGCTACACCTTC. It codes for CASSQDPGGNYGYTF.

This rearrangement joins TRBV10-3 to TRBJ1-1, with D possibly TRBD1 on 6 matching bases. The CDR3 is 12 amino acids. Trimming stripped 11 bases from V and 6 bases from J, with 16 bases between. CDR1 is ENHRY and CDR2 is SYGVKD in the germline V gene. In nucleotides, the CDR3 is TGTGCCTGCGGGGGGGGCGTCGCTGAAGCTTTCTTT. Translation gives CACGGGVAEAFF.

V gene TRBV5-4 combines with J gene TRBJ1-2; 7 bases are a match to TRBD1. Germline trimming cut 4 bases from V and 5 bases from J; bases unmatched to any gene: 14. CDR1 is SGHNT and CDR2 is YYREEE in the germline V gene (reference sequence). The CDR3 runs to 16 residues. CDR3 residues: CASSLQEGAYRYGYTF. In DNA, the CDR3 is TGTGCCAGCAGCCTCCAGGAGGGGGCATATCGGTATGGCTACACCTTC.

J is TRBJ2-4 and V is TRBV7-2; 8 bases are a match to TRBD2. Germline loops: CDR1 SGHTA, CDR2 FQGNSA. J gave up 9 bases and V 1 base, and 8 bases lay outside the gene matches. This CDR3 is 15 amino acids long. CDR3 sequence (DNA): TGTGCCAGCAGCTTAGAGGGACTAGGCTTGGGCATTCAGTACTTC. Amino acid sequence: CASSLEGLGLGIQYF.

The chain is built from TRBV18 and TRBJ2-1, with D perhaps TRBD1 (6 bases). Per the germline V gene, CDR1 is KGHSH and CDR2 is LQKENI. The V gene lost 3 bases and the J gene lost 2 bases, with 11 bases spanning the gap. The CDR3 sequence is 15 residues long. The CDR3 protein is CASSPGTSPYNEQFF. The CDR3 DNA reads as TGTGCCAGCTCACCCGGGACAAGTCCCTACAATGAGCAGTTCTTC.

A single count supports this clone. In DNA, the CDR3 is TGTGCCAGCAGCGTAGGGGGGCTAGAGACCCAGTACTTC. It encodes CASSVGGLETQYF. The chain carries TRBV9 and TRBJ2-5; D is perhaps TRBD1 (6 bases). Germline loops: CDR1 SGDLS, CDR2 YYNGEE. There are 13 residues in the CDR3. V was shortened by 0 bases and J by 4 bases, with 7 bases between the two germline ends.

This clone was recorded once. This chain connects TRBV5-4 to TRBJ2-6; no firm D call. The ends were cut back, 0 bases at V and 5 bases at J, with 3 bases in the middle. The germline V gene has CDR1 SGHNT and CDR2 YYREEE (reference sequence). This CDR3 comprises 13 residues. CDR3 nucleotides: TGTGCCAGCAGCTTGGAGCGGGCCAACGTCCTGACTTTC. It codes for CASSLERANVLTF.

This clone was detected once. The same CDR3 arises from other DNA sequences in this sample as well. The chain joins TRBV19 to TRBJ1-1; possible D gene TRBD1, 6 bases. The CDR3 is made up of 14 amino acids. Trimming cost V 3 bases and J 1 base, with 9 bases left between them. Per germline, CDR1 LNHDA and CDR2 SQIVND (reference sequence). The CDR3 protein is CASSIGGANTEAFF. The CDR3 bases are TGTGCCAGTAGTATTGGGGGGGCGAACACTGAAGCTTTCTTT.

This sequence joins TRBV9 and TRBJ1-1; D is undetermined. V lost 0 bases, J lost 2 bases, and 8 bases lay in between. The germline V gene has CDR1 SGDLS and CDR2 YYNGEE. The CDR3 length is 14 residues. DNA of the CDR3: TGTGCCAGCAGCGTAGGACCGGGAAACACTGAAGCTTTCTTT. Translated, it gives CASSVGPGNTEAFF.

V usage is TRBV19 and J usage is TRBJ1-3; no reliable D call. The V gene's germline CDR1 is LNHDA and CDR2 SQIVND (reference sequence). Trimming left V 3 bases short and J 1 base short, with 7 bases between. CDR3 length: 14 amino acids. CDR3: CASSMRGSGNTIYF. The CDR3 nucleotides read TGTGCCAGTAGTATGAGAGGATCTGGAAACACCATATATTTT.

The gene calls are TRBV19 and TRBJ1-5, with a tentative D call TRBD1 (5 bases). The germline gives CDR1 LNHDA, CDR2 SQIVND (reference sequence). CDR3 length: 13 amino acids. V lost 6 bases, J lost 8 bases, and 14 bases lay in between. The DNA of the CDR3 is TGTGCCAGTAGCCGGCAGTTAGGGGAGCCCCAGCATTTT. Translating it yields CASSRQLGEPQHF.

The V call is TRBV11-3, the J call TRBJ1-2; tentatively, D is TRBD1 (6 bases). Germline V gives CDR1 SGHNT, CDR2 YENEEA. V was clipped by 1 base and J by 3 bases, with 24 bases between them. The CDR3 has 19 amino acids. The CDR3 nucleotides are TGTGCCAGCAGCTTAGCAGGGGCGCTTCTAGTGGGAACCGACTATGGCTACACCTTC. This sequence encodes CASSLAGALLVGTDYGYTF. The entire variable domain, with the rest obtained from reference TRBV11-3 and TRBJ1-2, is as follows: EAGVVQSPRYKIIEKKQPVAFWCNPISGHNTLYWYLQNLGQGPELLIRYENEEAVDDSQLPKDRFSAERLKGVDSTLKIQPAELGDSAVYLCASSLAGALLVGTDYGYTFGSGTRLTVV.

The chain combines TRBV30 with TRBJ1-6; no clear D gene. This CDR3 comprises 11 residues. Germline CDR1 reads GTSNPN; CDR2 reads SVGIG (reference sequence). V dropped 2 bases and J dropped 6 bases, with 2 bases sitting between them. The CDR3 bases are TGTGCCTGGAGTACTAATTCACCCCTCCACTTT. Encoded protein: CAWSTNSPLHF.

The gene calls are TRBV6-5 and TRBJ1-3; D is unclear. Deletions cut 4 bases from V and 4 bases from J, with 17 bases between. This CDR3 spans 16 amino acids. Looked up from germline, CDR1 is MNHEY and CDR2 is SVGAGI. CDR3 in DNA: TGTGCCAGCAGTTTGGGCAGTTCGGCCTCCGGAAACACCATATATTTT. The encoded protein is CASSLGSSASGNTIYF.

This CDR3 reads CSAEQDFQQYF. For the CDR3, the DNA is TGCAGCGCCGAACAGGACTTTCAGCAGTACTTC. The chain employs TRBV29-1 and TRBJ2-7; D is possibly TRBD1 or TRBD2 (5 bases each). Germline CDR1 reads SQVTM; CDR2 reads ANQGSEA. The CDR3 extends over 11 amino acids. The V end lost 7 bases, the J end lost 8 bases, and 15 bases lay between the germline ends.

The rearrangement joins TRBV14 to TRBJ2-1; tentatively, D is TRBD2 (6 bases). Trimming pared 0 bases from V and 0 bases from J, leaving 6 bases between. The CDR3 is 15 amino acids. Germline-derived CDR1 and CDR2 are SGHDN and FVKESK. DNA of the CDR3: TGTGCCAGCAGCCAAGAGCGGGGCTCCTACAATGAGCAGTTCTTC. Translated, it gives CASSQERGSYNEQFF.

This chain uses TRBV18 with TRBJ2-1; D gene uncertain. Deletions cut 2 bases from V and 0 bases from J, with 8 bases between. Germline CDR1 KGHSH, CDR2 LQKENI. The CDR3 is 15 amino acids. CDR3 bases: TGTGCCAGCTCACCAGGGTTGAGCTCCTACAATGAGCAGTTCTTC. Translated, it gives CASSPGLSSYNEQFF. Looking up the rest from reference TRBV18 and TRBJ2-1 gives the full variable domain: NAGVMQNPRHLVRRRGQEARLRCSPMKGHSHVYWYRQLPEEGLKFMVYLQKENIIDESGMPKERFSAEFPKEGPSILRIQQVVRGDSAAYFCASSPGLSSYNEQFFGPGTRLTVL.

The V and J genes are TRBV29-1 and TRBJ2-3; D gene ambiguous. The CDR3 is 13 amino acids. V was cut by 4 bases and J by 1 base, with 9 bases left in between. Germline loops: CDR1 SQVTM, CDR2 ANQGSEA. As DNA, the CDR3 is TGCAGCGTTGGTGCAGGCGGCACAGATACGCAGTATTTT. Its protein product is CSVGAGGTDTQYF.

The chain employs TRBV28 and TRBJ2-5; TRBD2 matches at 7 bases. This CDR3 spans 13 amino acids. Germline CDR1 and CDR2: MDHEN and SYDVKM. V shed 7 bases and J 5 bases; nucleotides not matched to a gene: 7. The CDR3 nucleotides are TGTGCCAGCACCCTCCGGGGGGTTGAGACCCAGTACTTC. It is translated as CASTLRGVETQYF.

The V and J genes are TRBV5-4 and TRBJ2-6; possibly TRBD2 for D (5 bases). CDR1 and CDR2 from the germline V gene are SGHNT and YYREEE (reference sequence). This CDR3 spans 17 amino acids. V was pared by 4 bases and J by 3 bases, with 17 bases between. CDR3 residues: CASSGRRSGGGANVLTF. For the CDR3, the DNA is TGTGCCAGCAGCGGCAGGAGGTCAGGCGGTGGGGCCAACGTCCTGACTTTC.

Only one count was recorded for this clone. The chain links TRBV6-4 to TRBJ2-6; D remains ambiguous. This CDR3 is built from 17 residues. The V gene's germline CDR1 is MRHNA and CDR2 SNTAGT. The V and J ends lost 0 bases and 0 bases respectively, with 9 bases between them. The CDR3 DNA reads TGTGCCAGCAGTGACTCTGGGGTTTTCTCTGGGGCCAACGTCCTGACTTTC. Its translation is CASSDSGVFSGANVLTF.

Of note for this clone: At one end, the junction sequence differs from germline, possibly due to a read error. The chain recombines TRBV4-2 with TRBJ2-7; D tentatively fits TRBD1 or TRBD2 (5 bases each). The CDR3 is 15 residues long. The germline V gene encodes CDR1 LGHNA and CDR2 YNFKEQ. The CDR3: CASSEGPSRSSEQYF. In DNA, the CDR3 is TGTGCCAGCAGCGAGGGACCCTCACGCTCCTCCGAGCAGTACTTC.

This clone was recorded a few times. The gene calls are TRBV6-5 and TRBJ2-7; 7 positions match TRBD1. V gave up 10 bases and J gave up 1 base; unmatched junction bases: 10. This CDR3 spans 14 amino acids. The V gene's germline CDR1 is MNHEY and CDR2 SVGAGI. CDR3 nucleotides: TGTGCCACAAAGGGGGCCGTGGCTTCCTACGAGCAGTACTTC. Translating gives CATKGAVASYEQYF.

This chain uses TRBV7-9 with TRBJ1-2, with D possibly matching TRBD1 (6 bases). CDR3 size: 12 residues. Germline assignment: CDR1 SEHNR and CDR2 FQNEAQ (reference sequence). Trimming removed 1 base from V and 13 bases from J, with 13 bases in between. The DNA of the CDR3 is TGTGCCAGCAGCTTAGTAGGGGGATTAAGCACCTTC. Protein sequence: CASSLVGGLSTF. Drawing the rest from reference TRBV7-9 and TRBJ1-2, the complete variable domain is DTGVSQNPRHKITKRGQNVTFRCDPISEHNRLYWYRQTLGQGPEFLTYFQNEAQLEKSRLLSDRFSAERPKGSFSTLEIQRTEQGDSAMYLCASSLVGGLSTFGSGTRLTVV.

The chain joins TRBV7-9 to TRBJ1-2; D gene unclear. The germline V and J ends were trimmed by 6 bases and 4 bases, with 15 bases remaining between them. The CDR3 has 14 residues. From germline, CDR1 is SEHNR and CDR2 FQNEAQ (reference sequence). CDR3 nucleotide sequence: TGTGCCAGCAGTCCGGACGGAGTTGGCTATGGCTACACCTTC. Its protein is CASSPDGVGYGYTF.